This T cell receptor (beta chain) emerged from a study of T cell responses to AZD1222 COVID-19 vaccine. Points from the study as a whole: Baseline serology detected seropositivity in only 6 or 7 AZD1222 recipients. The donor cohort was predominantly white British with a female majority, and clonal diversity may have been underestimated.

Sequenced by immunoSEQ multiplex PCR; TCRdb stores in-frame clones only, minus some. Seen here are about 180,000 clones, more than 75% observed once, and the top ten hold 25% to 30%. For this clone: Antigen unknown.

The CDR3 runs 16 residues. Trimming shortened V by 4 bases and J by 4 bases, and 15 bases separated the two germline ends. Germline V gene sequence: CDR1 KGHDR, CDR2 SFDVKD. The sequence was obtained from an adult who received the AZD1222 COVID-19 vaccine. The V and J genes are TRBV24-1 and TRBJ2-2; D possibly corresponds to TRBD2 (6 bases). Sequencing was performed on peripheral blood, taken 28 days after the second AZD1222 dose. CDR3 amino acids: CATSDLGGSGTGELFF. The DNA for the CDR3 is TGTGCCACCAGTGACCTCGGGGGATCGGGCACCGGGGAGCTGTTTTTT.